The 20 T cell receptor beta chains listed next were all sequenced from one sample in a study of OX40 agonist ivuxolimab in advanced cancers. The protocol was immunoSEQ multiplex PCR, while the TCRdb copy is restricted to in-frame clones and leaves out a portion. The sample carries about 53,000 clones, about four fifths recorded once. Sample: CD4+ or CD8+ T cells sorted from blood, taken in a trial of the OX40 agonist ivuxolimab. Receptors were obtained from an adult with an advanced solid tumor such as melanoma, head and neck, liver or kidney cancer.

The chain has TRBV19 and TRBJ2-2, with D possibly being TRBD2 (6 bases). V was cut by 6 bases and J by 0 bases, with 17 bases left in between. The CDR3 is 17 amino acids. Germline-derived CDR1 and CDR2 are LNHDA and SQIVND (reference sequence). The CDR3 nucleotides are TGTGCCAGTAGGTCAACTCGGGACTCTGCGAACACCGGGGAGCTGTTTTTT. It yields the protein CASRSTRDSANTGELFF.

The J gene is TRBJ2-3, the V gene TRBV11-2, with 12 positions matching TRBD2. Germline loops: CDR1 SGHAT, CDR2 FQNNGV. The CDR3 totals 15 residues. The V gene end was trimmed by 5 bases and the J gene end by 8 bases; junction bases not matched to a gene: 8. The CDR3 nucleotides are TGTGCCAGCAGCGCAACTAGCGGGGGGCATGGTACGCAGTATTTT. This codes for CASSATSGGHGTQYF.

This chain links TRBV5-6 with TRBJ2-3, with D maybe TRBD2 (6 bases). V was cut by 3 bases and J by 2 bases, with 19 bases left in between. Germline CDR1 SGHDT, CDR2 YYEEEE. This CDR3 comprises 17 residues. Here the CDR3 reads CASSSPWDSRVTDTQYF. The CDR3 nucleotides are TGTGCCAGCAGCTCACCCTGGGACTCCAGGGTCACAGATACGCAGTATTTT.

Points on this clone: Other DNA sequences of this sample code for an identical CDR3. The chain recombines TRBV7-2 with TRBJ2-3; tentatively, D is TRBD1 (5 bases). The germline gives CDR1 SGHTA, CDR2 FQGNSA. The CDR3 totals 14 residues. V was trimmed by 0 bases and J by 1 base, leaving 5 bases between them. The CDR3 region is CASSLARGTDTQYF. The CDR3 bases are TGTGCCAGCAGCTTAGCCAGGGGCACAGATACGCAGTATTTT.

The V and J genes are TRBV21-1 and TRBJ2-1; no check of the table's D call, TRBD1, against the DNA was made. TRBV21-1 is an annotated pseudogene. The CDR3 runs to 17 residues. CDR3 amino acids: CASSKGTGRSPFNEQFF. The CDR3, as DNA: TGTGCCAGCAGCAAGGGGACAGGGAGGTCCCCCTTTAATGAGCAGTTCTTC.

In its sample, this clone was seen once. This chain connects TRBV19 to TRBJ2-4; unclear D gene. The CDR3 extends over 14 amino acids. Germline loops: CDR1 LNHDA, CDR2 SQIVND (reference sequence). The germline V and J ends were trimmed by 3 bases and 0 bases, with 6 bases remaining between them. The CDR3 sequence: CASSMALAKNIQYF. The CDR3 DNA reads as TGTGCCAGTAGTATGGCACTAGCCAAAAACATTCAGTACTTC.

The chain recombines TRBV7-3 with TRBJ1-6; weak D call: TRBD1 (5 bases). V lost 1 base to trimming and J lost 9 bases, with 16 bases between them. This CDR3 contains 16 residues. CDR1 and CDR2 from the germline V gene are SGHTA and FQGTGA. DNA of the CDR3: TGTGCCAGCAGCTTAATTTCCCAGGGACGGGGTTCACCCCTCCACTTT. Protein sequence: CASSLISQGRGSPLHF.

The chain uses TRBV5-1 and TRBJ2-3; D is undetermined. CDR3 size: 14 residues. The germline V gene encodes CDR1 SGHRS and CDR2 YFSETQ. Trimming stripped 0 bases from V and 4 bases from J, with 9 bases between. CDR3: CASSLGGGADTQYF. For the CDR3, the DNA is TGCGCCAGCAGCTTGGGGGGTGGTGCAGATACGCAGTATTTT. Full variable domain (missing parts from reference TRBV5-1 and TRBJ2-3): KAGVTQTPRYLIKTRGQQVTLSCSPISGHRSVSWYQQTPGQGLQFLFEYFSETQRNKGNFPGRFSGRQFSNSRSEMNVSTLELGDSALYLCASSLGGGADTQYFGPGTRLTVL.

The chain combines TRBV5-1 with TRBJ2-1, with D possibly matching TRBD1 (6 bases). The germline V gene encodes CDR1 SGHRS and CDR2 YFSETQ. Trimming stripped 4 bases from V and 13 bases from J, with 18 bases between. This CDR3 comprises 13 residues. CDR3 DNA sequence: TGCGCCAGCAGCGACTTTAGGGGGACGGTCCAGTTCTTC. The encoded protein is CASSDFRGTVQFF.

The chain has TRBV5-1 and TRBJ2-6, with D possibly being TRBD2 (7 bases). CDR3 length: 17 residues. Germline V gene data show CDR1 as SGHRS and CDR2 as YFSETQ. Trimming took 0 bases from V and 2 from J, leaving 12 bases between them. CDR3 amino acids: CASSLVQGGTGANVLTF. CDR3 sequence (DNA): TGCGCCAGCAGCTTGGTACAGGGAGGGACTGGGGCCAACGTCCTGACTTTC. The full variable domain, rest sourced from reference TRBV5-1 and TRBJ2-6, is KAGVTQTPRYLIKTRGQQVTLSCSPISGHRSVSWYQQTPGQGLQFLFEYFSETQRNKGNFPGRFSGRQFSNSRSEMNVSTLELGDSALYLCASSLVQGGTGANVLTFGAGSRLTVL.

The rearrangement uses TRBV6-1 and TRBJ1-4; D is undetermined. The CDR3 is 14 amino acids. CDR1 and CDR2 (germline): MNHNS, SASEGT. The V and J ends lost 4 bases and 1 base respectively, with 7 bases between them. This chain's CDR3 is CASSVVRTNEKLFF. DNA for the CDR3: TGTGCCAGCAGTGTCGTGCGAACTAATGAAAAACTGTTTTTT.

This clone was detected only once. The chain recombines TRBV7-6 with TRBJ2-5, with D tentatively TRBD2 (5 bases). The CDR3 length is 14 residues. Germline CDR1 reads SGHVS; CDR2 reads FNYEAQ. Trimming left V 1 base short and J 3 bases short, with 9 bases between. The CDR3 here is CASSLELVKETQYF. CDR3 sequence (DNA): TGTGCCAGCAGCTTAGAACTAGTAAAAGAGACCCAGTACTTC.

In this sample, this clone turned up a few times. The chain has TRBV18 and TRBJ2-2; no clear D gene. Germline V gives CDR1 KGHSH, CDR2 LQKENI. The CDR3 length is 12 residues. V lost 5 bases and J lost 2, with 3 bases in between. Written as DNA, the CDR3 is TGTGCCAGCTCAGCCAACACCGGGGAGCTGTTTTTT. Amino acid sequence: CASSANTGELFF.

Details on this clone: Other DNA sequences in the sample encode the same CDR3. The V call is TRBV6-5, the J call TRBJ1-1; possibly TRBD1 for D (5 bases). CDR1 and CDR2 (germline): MNHEY, SVGAGI. V lost 3 bases, J lost 3 bases, and 14 bases lay in between. CDR3 size: 15 residues. CDR3 in DNA: TGTGCCAGCAGTTATTCCCCCGGGGGGGACACTGAAGCTTTCTTT. Translating it yields CASSYSPGGDTEAFF.

V usage is TRBV27 and J usage is TRBJ1-2, with a weak D call TRBD1 (5 bases). The CDR3 extends over 14 amino acids. Trimming took off 3 bases at V and 7 bases at J, with 15 bases between the two ends. The V gene's germline CDR1 is MNHEY and CDR2 SMNVEV (reference sequence). The CDR3 DNA is TGTGCCAGCAGTTTTGTTGCAGGGAAGGGTGGCTACACCTTC. Its protein product is CASSFVAGKGGYTF.

The chain recombines TRBV5-6 with TRBJ1-5; tentative D call: TRBD1 (5 bases). The germline V gene has CDR1 SGHDT and CDR2 YYEEEE. V was trimmed by 0 bases and J by 7 bases, leaving 20 bases between them. The CDR3 totals 17 residues. This CDR3 reads CASSLDGFSGGGQPQHF. CDR3 coding DNA: TGTGCCAGCAGCTTGGACGGTTTTTCGGGCGGGGGACAGCCCCAGCATTTT. Full variable domain (rest looked up from reference TRBV5-6 and TRBJ1-5): DAGVTQSPTHLIKTRGQQVTLRCSPKSGHDTVSWYQQALGQGPQFIFQYYEEEERQRGNFPDRFSGHQFPNYSSELNVNALLLGDSALYLCASSLDGFSGGGQPQHFGDGTRLSIL.

This rearrangement joins TRBV7-6 to TRBJ1-3; 8 bases fit TRBD1. The V segment lost 5 bases and the J segment 1 base; nucleotides outside the gene matches: 13. The germline V gene has CDR1 SGHVS and CDR2 FNYEAQ. The CDR3 consists of 18 residues. CDR3 amino acids: CASSLNIGQGASGNTIYF. The CDR3 DNA follows: TGTGCCAGCAGCCTCAACATCGGGCAGGGGGCTTCTGGAAACACCATATATTTT.

This clone was found a few times. V usage is TRBV10-2 and J usage is TRBJ2-7; D not resolved. The V and J ends lost 5 bases and 1 base respectively, with 0 bases between them. The CDR3 has 10 residues. Germline V gene lookup returns CDR1 WSHSY and CDR2 SAAADI. CDR3 coding DNA: TGCGCCAGCAGTTCCTACGAGCAGTACTTC. Residues: CASSSYEQYF.

V is TRBV10-3 and J is TRBJ2-5; 8 bases fit TRBD1. CDR3 length: 14 residues. Germline V lookup: CDR1 ENHRY, CDR2 SYGVKD. V dropped 3 bases and J dropped 5; count of bases not matched to a gene: 5. CDR3: CAISESTGVETQYF. The CDR3 nucleotides are TGTGCCATCAGTGAATCGACAGGGGTGGAGACCCAGTACTTC.

This chain joins TRBV7-7 and TRBJ2-1; 9 positions agree with TRBD2. The CDR3 is 15 amino acids. V dropped 3 bases and J dropped 4; count of bases not matched to a gene: 4. CDR1 and CDR2 (germline): SSHAT, FNYEAQ (reference sequence). CDR3 nucleotide sequence: TGTGCCAGCAGCTTGACTAGCGGAGAATACAATGAGCAGTTCTTC. It translates to CASSLTSGEYNEQFF. Combining the CDR3 with reference TRBV7-7 and TRBJ2-1 gives the whole variable domain GAGVSQSPRYKVTKRGQDVTLRCDPISSHATLYWYQQALGQGPEFLTYFNYEAQPDKSGLPSDRFSAERPEGSISTLTIQRTEQRDSAMYRCASSLTSGEYNEQFFGPGTRLTVL.